Following are 22 T cell receptor beta chains from one sample sequenced in a study of blood T cell repertoires in COVID-19. Clones were read by immunoSEQ multiplex PCR, and TCRdb kept only the in-frame ones, dropping some. The table has about 130,000 clones, about 88% seen once; the top ten hold roughly 1.1%. The specimen was peripheral blood. Receptors originate from a woman aged 80 or over with acute or convalescent COVID-19.

The chain is built from TRBV5-1 and TRBJ1-6; no firm D call. This CDR3 contains 15 residues. From germline, CDR1 is SGHRS and CDR2 YFSETQ. Trimming left V 4 bases short and J 7 bases short, with 15 bases between. DNA of the CDR3: TGCGCCAGCAGCATAGAGGGAGCTTTCAATTCACCCCTCCACTTT. Encoded protein: CASSIEGAFNSPLHF.

The genes are TRBV7-9 and TRBJ2-3; 11 bases map to TRBD2. V trimming: 2 bases; J trimming: 5 bases; junction bases outside the gene matches: 6. CDR1 SEHNR and CDR2 FQNEAQ come from the germline V gene (reference sequence). The CDR3 has 16 residues. In DNA, the CDR3 is TGTGCCAGCAGCTTATCGCTAGCGGGAGGTAAAGATACGCAGTATTTT. It codes for CASSLSLAGGKDTQYF.

V and J are TRBV19 and TRBJ2-5; D call uncertain. Germline lookup yields CDR1 LNHDA and CDR2 SQIVND (reference sequence). CDR3 length equals 15 residues. V lost 0 bases and J lost 4, with 12 bases in between. The CDR3 nucleotides are TGTGCCAGTAGTATAGACCCTACGCCGGTAGAGACCCAGTACTTC. It yields the protein CASSIDPTPVETQYF.

The chain recombines TRBV29-1 with TRBJ2-5; TRBD1 aligns across 7 bases. Trimming cost V 5 bases and J 6 bases; bases outside gene matches: 6. Germline lookup yields CDR1 SQVTM and CDR2 ANQGSEA. This CDR3 contains 12 residues. CDR3 loop: CSVTGAAKTQYF. CDR3 DNA sequence: TGCAGCGTTACAGGGGCGGCGAAGACCCAGTACTTC.

This clone was counted once. The chain recombines TRBV28 with TRBJ2-5, with D perhaps matching TRBD2 (5 bases). CDR3 length: 14 amino acids. Germline V CDR1 and CDR2: MDHEN, SYDVKM. V lost 5 bases, J lost 5 bases, and 15 bases lay in between. CDR3 region: CASSIGVGGETQYF. As DNA, the CDR3 is TGTGCCAGCAGTATCGGGGTGGGCGGGGAGACCCAGTACTTC.

This clone appeared once. V usage is TRBV5-1 and J usage is TRBJ1-6; the D is unclear. The CDR3 sequence is 15 residues long. V was shortened by 0 bases and J by 9 bases, with 13 bases between the two germline ends. The germline V gene has CDR1 SGHRS and CDR2 YFSETQ. Here the CDR3 reads CASSLGSVNGSPLHF. CDR3 sequence (DNA): TGCGCCAGCAGCTTGGGATCCGTGAACGGTTCACCCCTCCACTTT.

This clone was picked up one time. V gene TRBV5-1 combines with J gene TRBJ2-2; 7 bases agree with TRBD1. CDR3 length: 15 residues. V lost 4 bases and J lost 2; bases outside the gene matches: 5. The germline V gene has CDR1 SGHRS and CDR2 YFSETQ. Here the CDR3 reads CASSRTGDNTGELFF. The CDR3 coding sequence is TGCGCCAGCAGCCGGACAGGCGACAACACCGGGGAGCTGTTTTTT.

The chain has TRBV19 and TRBJ2-3; D may be TRBD1 (5 bases). The CDR3 has 14 amino acids. Germline V gives CDR1 LNHDA, CDR2 SQIVND (reference sequence). V was clipped by 7 bases and J by 4 bases, with 15 bases between them. CDR3: CASTQGFAPDTQYF. The DNA of the CDR3 is TGTGCCAGTACCCAGGGTTTCGCACCAGATACGCAGTATTTT.

This clone was detected only once. The chain links TRBV13 to TRBJ2-7; D may be TRBD1 (5 bases). There are 14 residues in the CDR3. Per the germline V gene, CDR1 is PRHDT and CDR2 is FYEKMQ (reference sequence). V lost 5 bases and J lost 5, with 16 bases in between. CDR3 in amino acids: CASSHRQRLNEQYF. Written as DNA, the CDR3 is TGTGCCAGCAGCCACCGACAGAGGCTTAACGAGCAGTACTTC.

The V and J genes are TRBV6-6 and TRBJ1-2; perhaps TRBD1 as D (6 bases). The CDR3 extends over 18 amino acids. Germline V CDR1 and CDR2: MNHNY, SVGAGI (reference sequence). V lost 5 bases and J 0 bases, leaving 22 bases between the germline ends. The CDR3 DNA follows: TGTGCCAGCAGTCCTCGACCCTTCCTTAGGGGGTCTAACTATGGCTACACCTTC. It translates to CASSPRPFLRGSNYGYTF.

The V gene is TRBV5-1, the J gene TRBJ2-1; possibly TRBD1 for D (5 bases). V was cut by 0 bases and J by 12 bases, with 16 bases left in between. Germline values: CDR1 SGHRS, CDR2 YFSETQ. This CDR3 is 14 amino acids long. The CDR3 DNA reads as TGCGCCAGCAGCTTGGGTCCGGGTTCTCAGGGGCAGTTCTTC. Translated, it gives CASSLGPGSQGQFF.

This chain connects TRBV7-2 to TRBJ1-2; no firm D call. Trimming removed 1 base from V and 8 bases from J, with 8 bases in between. The CDR3 totals 12 residues. Germline CDR1 is SGHTA and CDR2 is FQGNSA. The CDR3 protein is CASSLEEGGYTF. The CDR3 DNA follows: TGTGCCAGCAGCTTAGAAGAGGGCGGCTACACCTTC.

The chain has TRBV6-5 and TRBJ1-2, with TRBD1 identical over 7 bases. CDR3 length equals 13 residues. Germline trimming cut 4 bases from V and 4 bases from J; bases unmatched to any gene: 3. Germline V gene data show CDR1 as MNHEY and CDR2 as SVGAGI. For the CDR3, the DNA is TGTGCCAGCAGTTGGGGGACAGTCTATGGCTACACCTTC. Encoded protein: CASSWGTVYGYTF.

The CDR3 nucleotides read TGCGCCAGCAGCTTGGAGGGGACTAGCGGGGGTGGTAAGCAGTTCTTC. This codes for CASSLEGTSGGGKQFF. This chain connects TRBV5-1 to TRBJ2-1; 14 bases map to TRBD2. There are 16 residues in the CDR3. Germline V CDR1 and CDR2: SGHRS, YFSETQ. V shed 0 bases and J 11 bases; nucleotides not matched to a gene: 7.

V and J are TRBV2 and TRBJ1-6, with D unclear. Per germline, CDR1 SNHLY and CDR2 FYNNEI. The V gene lost 2 bases and the J gene lost 9 bases, with 11 bases spanning the gap. There are 14 residues in the CDR3. The CDR3 DNA reads as TGTGCCAGCAGTGAATCCTGGGCGCGTTCACCCCTCCACTTT. It translates to CASSESWARSPLHF.

The chain recombines TRBV9 with TRBJ2-1; D is undetermined. The CDR3 spans 13 residues. The germline gives CDR1 SGDLS, CDR2 YYNGEE. Trimming pared 1 base from V and 9 bases from J, leaving 11 bases between. The CDR3 protein is CASSVTPSGEQFF. Written as DNA, the CDR3 is TGTGCCAGCAGCGTAACGCCTAGTGGTGAGCAGTTCTTC.

V gene TRBV6-2 or TRBV6-3 combines with J gene TRBJ2-2, with 8 nucleotides matching TRBD2. Germline V gives CDR1 MNHEY, CDR2 SVGEGT. J was trimmed by 3 bases and V by 2 bases; bases with no gene match: 5. The CDR3 runs to 16 residues. The DNA of the CDR3 is TGTGCCAGCAGTTACGGGCGGGGGGAGTACACCGGGGAGCTGTTTTTT. Its protein product is CASSYGRGEYTGELFF.

This chain joins TRBV11-2 and TRBJ2-1; maybe TRBD1 (7 bases). The CDR3 consists of 16 residues. V lost 5 bases to trimming and J lost 1 base, with 15 bases between them. Germline V gene sequence: CDR1 SGHAT, CDR2 FQNNGV. Written as DNA, the CDR3 is TGTGCCAGCAGCCAGGGGGGTGGCTTATCCTACAATGAGCAGTTCTTC. It codes for CASSQGGGLSYNEQFF.

The chain couples TRBV19 to TRBJ1-3; perhaps TRBD1 as D (5 bases). The CDR3 is 16 amino acids. Trimming took 7 bases from V and 0 from J, leaving 16 bases between them. CDR1 and CDR2 from the germline V gene are LNHDA and SQIVND (reference sequence). CDR3 nucleotides: TGTGCCAGTACCCCGGGACTGACGGGCTCTGGAAACACCATATATTTT. This codes for CASTPGLTGSGNTIYF. The entire variable domain, with the rest obtained from reference TRBV19 and TRBJ1-3, is as follows: DGGITQSPKYLFRKEGQNVTLSCEQNLNHDAMYWYRQDPGQGLRLIYYSQIVNDFQKGDIAEGYSVSREKKESFPLTVTSAQKNPTAFYLCASTPGLTGSGNTIYFGEGSWLTVV.

The chain recombines TRBV5-1 with TRBJ2-2; possible D gene TRBD2, 5 bases. The length of the CDR3 is 15 residues. With 0 bases removed from V and 3 bases from J, the gap between germline ends came to 9 bases. CDR1 SGHRS and CDR2 YFSETQ come from the germline V gene. The CDR3 reads CASSLALVDTGELFF. DNA for the CDR3: TGCGCCAGCAGCTTGGCACTAGTTGACACCGGGGAGCTGTTTTTT.

The chain combines TRBV5-4 with TRBJ2-5, with D perhaps TRBD2 (6 bases). The CDR3 length is 14 residues. In germline, CDR1 is SGHNT, CDR2 YYREEE (reference sequence). Trimming took off 4 bases at V and 5 bases at J, with 15 bases between the two ends. In nucleotides, the CDR3 is TGTGCCAGCAGCCGCGGAGGGTTCGGCGAGACCCAGTACTTC. Residues: CASSRGGFGETQYF.

J is TRBJ1-2 and V is TRBV10-3; 8 bases agree with TRBD1. CDR3 length: 14 residues. Germline CDR1 reads ENHRY; CDR2 reads SYGVKD. Trimming removed 6 bases from V and 4 bases from J; junction bases left unmatched: 7. The CDR3: CAISETGAGYGYTF. In DNA form, the CDR3 reads TGTGCCATCAGCGAGACAGGGGCTGGCTATGGCTACACCTTC.